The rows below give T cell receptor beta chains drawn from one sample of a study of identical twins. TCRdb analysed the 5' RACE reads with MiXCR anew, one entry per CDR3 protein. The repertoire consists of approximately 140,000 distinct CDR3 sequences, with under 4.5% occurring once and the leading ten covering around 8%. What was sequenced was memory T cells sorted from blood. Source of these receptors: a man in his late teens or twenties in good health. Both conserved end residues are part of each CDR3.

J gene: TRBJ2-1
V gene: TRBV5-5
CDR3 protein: CASSLEPFSYNEQFF

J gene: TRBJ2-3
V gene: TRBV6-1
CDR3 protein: CASSGLGLDTQYF

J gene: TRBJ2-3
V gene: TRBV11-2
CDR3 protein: CASSLYPTSGSRSDTQYF

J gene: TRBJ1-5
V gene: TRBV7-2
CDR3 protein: CASSFRQGSNQPQHF

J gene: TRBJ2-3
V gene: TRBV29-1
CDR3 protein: CSVPLYNTDTQYF

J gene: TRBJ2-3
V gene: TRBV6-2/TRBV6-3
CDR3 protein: CASSYGDRSTDTQYF

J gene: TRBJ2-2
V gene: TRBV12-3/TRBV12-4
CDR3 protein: CASRSWDSLDSNTGELFF

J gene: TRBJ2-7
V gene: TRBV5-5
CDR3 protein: CASSSALSSYEQYF

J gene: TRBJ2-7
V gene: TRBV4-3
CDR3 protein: CASTQDGRQDTYEQYF

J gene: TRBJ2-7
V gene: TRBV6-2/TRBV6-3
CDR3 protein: CASSQTAREQYF

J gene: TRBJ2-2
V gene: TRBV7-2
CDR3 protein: CASSLAPGTGELFF

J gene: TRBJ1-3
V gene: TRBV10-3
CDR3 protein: CAISAAASGNTIYF

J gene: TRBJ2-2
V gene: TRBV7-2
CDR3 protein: CASSLRSLLTGELFF

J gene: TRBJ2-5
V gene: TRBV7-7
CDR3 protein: CASSFGHQETQYF

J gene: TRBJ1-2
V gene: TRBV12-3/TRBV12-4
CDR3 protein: CASRRGQGDYGYTF

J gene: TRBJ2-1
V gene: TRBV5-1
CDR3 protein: CASSPEGLRGSIYNEQFF

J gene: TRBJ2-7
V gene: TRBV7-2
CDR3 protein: CASSAGGYEQYF

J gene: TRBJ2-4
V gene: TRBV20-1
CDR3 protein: CSASGLGQTEFQYF

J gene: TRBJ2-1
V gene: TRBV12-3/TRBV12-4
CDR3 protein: CASSLVKNEQFF

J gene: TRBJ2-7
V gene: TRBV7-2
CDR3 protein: CASSPGGSGPQQYF

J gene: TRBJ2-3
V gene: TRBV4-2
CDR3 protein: CASSQEGQGNTDTQYF

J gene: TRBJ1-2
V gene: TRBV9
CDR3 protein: CASSDGTEESSRGYTF

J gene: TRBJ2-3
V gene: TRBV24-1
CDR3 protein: CATSDRDRVTDTQYF

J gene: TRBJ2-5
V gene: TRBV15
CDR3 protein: CATSRDRWQETQYF

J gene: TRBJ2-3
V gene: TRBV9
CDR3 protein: CASSVGGAGGQADTQYF

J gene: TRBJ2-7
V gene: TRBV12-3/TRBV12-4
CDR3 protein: CASRRLAGSRGEQYF

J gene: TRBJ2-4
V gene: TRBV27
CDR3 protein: CASSSGDYVAKNIQYF

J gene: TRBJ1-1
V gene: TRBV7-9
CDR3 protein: CASSLGLRAFF

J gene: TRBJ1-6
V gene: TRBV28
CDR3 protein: CASSFFDKKDNSPLHF

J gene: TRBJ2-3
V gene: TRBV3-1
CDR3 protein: CAAGSRTDTQYF

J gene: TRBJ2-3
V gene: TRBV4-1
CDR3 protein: CASSQDSSTDTQYF

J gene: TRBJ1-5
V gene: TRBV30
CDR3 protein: CAWTGANNQPQHF

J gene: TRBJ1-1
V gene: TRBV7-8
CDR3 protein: CASSYGHSNTEAFF

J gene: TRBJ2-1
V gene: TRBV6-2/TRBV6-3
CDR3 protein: CASRRMVTRGGNEQFF

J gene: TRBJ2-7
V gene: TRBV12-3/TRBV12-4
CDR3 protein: CASSLVAQSYEQYF

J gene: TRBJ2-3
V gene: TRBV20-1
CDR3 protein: CSAKGLAGVLDTQYF

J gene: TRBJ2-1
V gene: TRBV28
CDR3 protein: CASSFPLAGGSYNEQFF

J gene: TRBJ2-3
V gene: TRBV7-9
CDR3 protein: CASSLLSSPSSTDTQYF

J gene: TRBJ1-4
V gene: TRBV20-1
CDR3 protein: CSMTGANEKLFF

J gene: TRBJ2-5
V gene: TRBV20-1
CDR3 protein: CSATAGLAGGMETQYF

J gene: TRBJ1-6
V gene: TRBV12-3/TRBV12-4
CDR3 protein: CASSYSSGPYNSPLHF

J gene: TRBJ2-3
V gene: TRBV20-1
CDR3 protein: CSASSAVGTDTQYF

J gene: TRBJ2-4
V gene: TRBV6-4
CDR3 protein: CASSPGTSTGIQYF

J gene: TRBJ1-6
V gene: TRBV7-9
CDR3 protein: CASSTRTGGDSSPLHF

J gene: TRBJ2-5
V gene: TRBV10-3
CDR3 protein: CAIGSGGETQYF

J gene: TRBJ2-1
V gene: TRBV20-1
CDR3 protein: CSARDNGGRTDEQFF

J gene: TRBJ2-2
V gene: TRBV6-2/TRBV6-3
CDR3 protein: CASSCRPGQGMNTGELFF

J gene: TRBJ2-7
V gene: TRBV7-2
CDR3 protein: CASSRQGGYEQYF

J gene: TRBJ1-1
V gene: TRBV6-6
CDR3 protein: CAGRAGEGTEAFF

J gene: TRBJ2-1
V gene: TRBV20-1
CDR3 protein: CSASTSGVAYNEQFF

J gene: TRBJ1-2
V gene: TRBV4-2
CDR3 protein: CASSQVEDYGYTF

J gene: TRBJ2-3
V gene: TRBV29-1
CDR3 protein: CSIGQDPDTQYF

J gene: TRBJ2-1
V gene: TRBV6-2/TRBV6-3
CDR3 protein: CASSLALGNEQFF

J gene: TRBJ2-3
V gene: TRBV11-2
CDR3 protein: CASSPGTSVTSRAGSQYF

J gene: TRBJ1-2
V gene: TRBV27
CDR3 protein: CASSSTGVANYGYTF

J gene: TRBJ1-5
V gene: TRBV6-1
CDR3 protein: CASSDNRGWNQPQHF

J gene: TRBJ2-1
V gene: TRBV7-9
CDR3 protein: CASSSDGTYNEQFF

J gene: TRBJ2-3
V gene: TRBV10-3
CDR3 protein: CAISEPGQSTDTQYF

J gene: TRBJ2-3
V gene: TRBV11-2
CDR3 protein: CASSLVRPSTDTQYF